This entry lists 5 T cell receptor beta chains sequenced from one sample in a study of blood T cells in healthy people across ages (dated by TCRdb to the mid-2010s). Preparation of the library involved 5' RACE. The sequencing machine was an Illumina HiSeq 2500. A second about 7 to 11 cycle PCR used a sample-barcoded 5' primer and a J-beta primer mix. Using fastp at Q25 and MiXCR, TCRdb reprocessed the public reads and kept productive beta chains. Every CDR3 protein is listed once, alongside the most common genes and DNA of its rows. The sample includes about 780,000 distinct CDR3 sequences, with around 45% observed a single time. The ten top clones hold 15% to 20% of the sample. The sequenced sample was blood. These receptors were collected from a man older than 75 in good health.

This clonotype came up a few times. V usage is TRBV20-1 and J usage is TRBJ2-1; 9 bases fit TRBD2. This CDR3 has 14 amino acids. Germline values: CDR1 DFQATT, CDR2 SNEGSKA (reference sequence). The V segment lost 4 bases and the J segment 4 bases; nucleotides outside the gene matches: 5. This CDR3 reads CSAIPSGRYNEQFF. The CDR3 nucleotides are TGCAGTGCTATCCCCAGCGGGAGGTACAATGAGCAGTTCTTC.

The chain has TRBV24-1 and TRBJ2-7; 8 nucleotides match TRBD1. The V segment lost 0 bases and the J segment 7 bases; nucleotides outside the gene matches: 7. This CDR3 contains 15 residues. Germline CDR1 KGHDR, CDR2 SFDVKD. The CDR3 DNA follows: TGTGCCACCAGTGATTTGCGGCAGGGGGCCAATGAGCAGTACTTC. Protein: CATSDLRQGANEQYF.

The J gene is TRBJ2-5, the V gene TRBV28; D not certain. The V end lost 5 bases, the J end lost 7 bases, and 17 bases lay between the germline ends. Germline loops: CDR1 MDHEN, CDR2 SYDVKM. There are 14 residues in the CDR3. The CDR3 sequence: CASSVADLKTTQYF. CDR3 coding DNA: TGTGCCAGCAGTGTCGCTGACCTTAAGACGACCCAGTACTTC. Based on the CDR3 plus reference TRBV28 and TRBJ2-5, the full variable domain is DVKVTQSSRYLVKRTGEKVFLECVQDMDHENMFWYRQDPGLGLRLIYFSYDVKMKEKGDIPEGYSVSREKKERFSLILESASTNQTSMYLCASSVADLKTTQYFGPGTRLLVL.

The rearrangement uses TRBV10-3 and TRBJ2-3; TRBD2 aligns across 8 bases. The CDR3 spans 15 residues. Germline V gives CDR1 ENHRY, CDR2 SYGVKD. The V and J ends lost 0 bases and 2 bases, in that order; junction bases with no gene match: 1. The CDR3 reads CAISESGGATDTQYF. The CDR3 nucleotides read TGTGCCATCAGTGAGTCCGGGGGGGCCACAGATACGCAGTATTTT.

The V gene is TRBV7-9, the J gene TRBJ2-7; D gene uncertain. The CDR3 extends over 17 amino acids. Germline V gives CDR1 SEHNR, CDR2 FQNEAQ (reference sequence). Trimming cost V 1 base and J 0 bases, with 16 bases left between them. The DNA of the CDR3 is TGTGCCAGCAGCTTAGGCTTCCAGAGTTTTTACTCCTACGAGCAGTACTTC. It codes for CASSLGFQSFYSYEQYF.